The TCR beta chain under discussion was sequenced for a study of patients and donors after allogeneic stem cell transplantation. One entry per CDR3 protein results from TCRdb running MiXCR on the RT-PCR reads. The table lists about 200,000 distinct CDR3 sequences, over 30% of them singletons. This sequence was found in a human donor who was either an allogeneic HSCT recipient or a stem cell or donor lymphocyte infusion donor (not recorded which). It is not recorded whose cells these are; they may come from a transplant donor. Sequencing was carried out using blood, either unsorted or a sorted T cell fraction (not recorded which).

The CDR3, as DNA: TGTGCCAGCACCGGAATATCACTTTATGGCTACACCTTC. It encodes CASTGISLYGYTF. The chain has TRBV12-3 or TRBV12-4 and TRBJ1-2; no firm D call. Between the trimmed V and J ends, which lost 7 bases and 5 bases, there was a span of 14 bases. CDR3 size: 13 residues.